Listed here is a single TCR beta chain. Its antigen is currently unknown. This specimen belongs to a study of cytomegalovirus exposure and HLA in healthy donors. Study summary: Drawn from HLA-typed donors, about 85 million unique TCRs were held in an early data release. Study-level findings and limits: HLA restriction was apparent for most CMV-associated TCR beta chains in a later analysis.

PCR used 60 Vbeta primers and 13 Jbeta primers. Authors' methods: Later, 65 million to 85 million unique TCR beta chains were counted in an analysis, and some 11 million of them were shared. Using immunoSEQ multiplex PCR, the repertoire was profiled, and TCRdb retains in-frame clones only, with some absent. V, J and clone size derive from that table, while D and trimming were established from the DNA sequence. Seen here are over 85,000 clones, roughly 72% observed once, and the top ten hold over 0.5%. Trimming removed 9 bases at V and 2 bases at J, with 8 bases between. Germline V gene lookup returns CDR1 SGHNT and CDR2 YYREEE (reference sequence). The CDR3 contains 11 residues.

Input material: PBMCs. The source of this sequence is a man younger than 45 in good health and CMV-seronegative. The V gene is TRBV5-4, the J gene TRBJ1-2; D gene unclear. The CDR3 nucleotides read TGTGCCACCGGTTCCAACTATGGCTACACCTTC. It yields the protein CATGSNYGYTF.